The rows below give T cell receptor beta chains drawn from one sample of a study of naive and memory T cell subsets. Each CDR3 protein is one row after TCRdb ran MiXCR on the UMI-ligation and nested PCR reads. The data show fewer than 20,000 distinct CDR3 sequences, approximately 9.6% seen once. Specimen: skin, collected from a tuberculin skin test site. The receptor source for this set is an adult in good health. Each CDR3 is given with its conserved first and last residue. Fields, in order: D gene, J gene, clone size, V gene, CDR3 protein, CDR3 DNA. D genes are given only for firm matches. The listing skips clone size in some rows; elsewhere it reads once, few, many or a size class.

d_gene: -; j_gene: TRBJ1-5; abundance: many; v_gene: TRBV21-1; CDR3aa: CASSKALWTESQHF; CDR3nt: TGTGCCAGCAGCAAAGCGCTATGGACGGAGTCCCAGCATTTT
d_gene: -; j_gene: TRBJ2-5; abundance: many; v_gene: TRBV10-3; CDR3aa: CAISQTAQETQYF; CDR3nt: TGTGCCATCAGTCAAACAGCACAAGAGACCCAGTACTTC
d_gene: -; j_gene: TRBJ2-2; abundance: -; v_gene: TRBV29-1; CDR3aa: CSVLEPGELFF; CDR3nt: TGCAGCGTTTTAGAACCCGGGGAGCTGTTTTTT
d_gene: -; j_gene: TRBJ2-7; abundance: -; v_gene: TRBV5-4; CDR3aa: CASIQGQHF; CDR3nt: TGTGCCAGCATCCAGGGGCAGCACTTC
d_gene: -; j_gene: TRBJ1-2; abundance: -; v_gene: TRBV4-1; CDR3aa: CASSQDQNRNYGYTF; CDR3nt: TGCGCCAGCAGCCAAGATCAGAACAGGAACTATGGCTACACCTTC
d_gene: -; j_gene: TRBJ2-7; abundance: many; v_gene: TRBV12-3/TRBV12-4; CDR3aa: CASSLTQRYEQYF; CDR3nt: TGTGCCAGCAGTTTAACCCAGCGATACGAGCAGTACTTC
d_gene: -; j_gene: TRBJ2-7; abundance: few; v_gene: TRBV28; CDR3aa: CASTLQGSYEQYF; CDR3nt: TGTGCCAGCACCCTCCAGGGTTCCTACGAGCAGTACTTC
d_gene: -; j_gene: TRBJ2-2; abundance: few; v_gene: TRBV5-1; CDR3aa: CASSSYADTGELFF; CDR3nt: TGCGCCAGCAGCTCGTATGCAGACACCGGGGAGCTGTTTTTT
d_gene: TRBD1; j_gene: TRBJ1-2; abundance: -; v_gene: TRBV7-9; CDR3aa: CASSLADRADGYTF; CDR3nt: TGTGCCAGCAGCTTAGCGGACAGGGCTGATGGCTACACCTTC
d_gene: -; j_gene: TRBJ1-1; abundance: many; v_gene: TRBV14; CDR3aa: CASSQLGQNTEAFF; CDR3nt: TGTGCCAGCAGCCAGTTGGGACAGAACACTGAAGCTTTCTTT
d_gene: TRBD1; j_gene: TRBJ2-2; abundance: many; v_gene: TRBV6-5; CDR3aa: CAISGTGARELFF; CDR3nt: TGTGCCATCTCCGGGACAGGTGCCCGGGAGCTGTTTTTT
d_gene: -; j_gene: TRBJ2-1; abundance: few; v_gene: TRBV29-1; CDR3aa: CSADGSSYNEQFF; CDR3nt: TGCAGCGCGGACGGGAGCTCCTACAATGAGCAGTTCTTC
d_gene: TRBD1; j_gene: TRBJ2-7; abundance: once; v_gene: TRBV5-5; CDR3aa: CASSLSPGTAWTYEQYF; CDR3nt: TGTGCCAGCAGCCTTAGTCCCGGGACAGCTTGGACCTACGAGCAGTACTTC
d_gene: TRBD1; j_gene: TRBJ2-1; abundance: few; v_gene: TRBV10-2; CDR3aa: CASSKGTDYNEQFF; CDR3nt: TGCGCCAGCAGCAAAGGGACAGACTACAATGAGCAGTTCTTC
d_gene: TRBD2; j_gene: TRBJ2-3; abundance: many; v_gene: TRBV7-2; CDR3aa: CASSIPGLAGDTQYF; CDR3nt: TGTGCCAGCAGCATACCGGGACTAGCGGGGGATACGCAGTATTTT
d_gene: TRBD1; j_gene: TRBJ2-1; abundance: many; v_gene: TRBV11-3; CDR3aa: CASSSTGVGQFF; CDR3nt: TGTGCCAGCAGCTCAACAGGGGTCGGGCAGTTCTTC
d_gene: TRBD1; j_gene: TRBJ1-5; abundance: medium-sized; v_gene: TRBV10-1; CDR3aa: CASSEATGENQPQHF; CDR3nt: TGCGCCAGCAGTGAGGCGACAGGGGAAAATCAGCCCCAGCATTTT
d_gene: -; j_gene: TRBJ1-1; abundance: many; v_gene: TRBV7-2; CDR3aa: CASSPGATEAFF; CDR3nt: TGTGCCAGCAGCCCAGGGGCCACTGAAGCTTTCTTT
d_gene: TRBD1; j_gene: TRBJ1-1; abundance: -; v_gene: TRBV13; CDR3aa: CASSWRDRGLDTEAFF; CDR3nt: TGTGCCAGCAGCTGGCGGGACAGGGGGCTGGATACTGAAGCTTTCTTT
d_gene: TRBD1; j_gene: TRBJ1-5; abundance: few; v_gene: TRBV2; CDR3aa: CASSSGQGGNQPQHF; CDR3nt: TGTGCCAGCAGTTCCGGACAGGGAGGAAATCAGCCCCAGCATTTT
d_gene: -; j_gene: TRBJ2-1; abundance: few; v_gene: TRBV5-4; CDR3aa: CASRQDSNEQFF; CDR3nt: TGTGCCAGCAGACAAGACAGCAATGAGCAGTTCTTC
d_gene: TRBD1; j_gene: TRBJ2-3; abundance: few; v_gene: TRBV12-3/TRBV12-4; CDR3aa: CASSSGTGITSSTDTQYF; CDR3nt: TGTGCCAGCAGTTCCGGGACAGGGATCACTTCTAGCACAGATACGCAGTATTTT
d_gene: -; j_gene: TRBJ2-1; abundance: many; v_gene: TRBV10-3; CDR3aa: CAISERGDLTGDEQFF; CDR3nt: TGTGCCATCAGTGAGAGGGGAGATCTCACCGGGGATGAGCAGTTCTTC
d_gene: TRBD1; j_gene: TRBJ2-5; abundance: many; v_gene: TRBV10-2; CDR3aa: CASRDRGETQYF; CDR3nt: TGCGCCAGCAGAGACAGGGGTGAGACCCAGTACTTC
d_gene: -; j_gene: TRBJ1-1; abundance: many; v_gene: TRBV4-3; CDR3aa: CASSQDFAFGVEESVEAFF; CDR3nt: TGCGCCAGCAGCCAAGATTTCGCTTTTGGAGTAGAAGAATCAGTTGAAGCTTTCTTT
d_gene: TRBD1; j_gene: TRBJ1-1; abundance: many; v_gene: TRBV29-1; CDR3aa: CSGGKGATEAFF; CDR3nt: TGCAGCGGGGGGAAGGGGGCGACTGAAGCTTTCTTT
d_gene: -; j_gene: TRBJ1-2; abundance: many; v_gene: TRBV12-3/TRBV12-4; CDR3aa: CASSLILDGTNYGYTF; CDR3nt: TGTGCCAGCAGTTTAATCCTGGACGGTACTAACTATGGCTACACCTTC
d_gene: -; j_gene: TRBJ2-1; abundance: medium-sized; v_gene: TRBV15; CDR3aa: CATSRGNSAYNEQFF; CDR3nt: TGTGCCACCAGCAGAGGGAATAGCGCCTACAATGAGCAGTTCTTC
d_gene: -; j_gene: TRBJ2-2; abundance: many; v_gene: TRBV4-1; CDR3aa: CASSYGTGTGNTGELFF; CDR3nt: TGCGCCAGCAGCTATGGGACTGGGACTGGGAACACCGGGGAGCTGTTTTTT
d_gene: TRBD2; j_gene: TRBJ2-7; abundance: medium-sized; v_gene: TRBV6-6; CDR3aa: CASRPSSGDKYF; CDR3nt: TGTGCCAGCAGACCATCTAGCGGGGACAAGTACTTC
d_gene: TRBD1; j_gene: TRBJ2-7; abundance: few; v_gene: TRBV5-1; CDR3aa: CASSIRTGPEQYF; CDR3nt: TGCGCCAGCAGCATAAGGACAGGGCCCGAGCAGTACTTC
d_gene: -; j_gene: TRBJ2-6; abundance: many; v_gene: TRBV7-3; CDR3aa: CASSLTSGLSGANVLTF; CDR3nt: TGTGCCAGCAGCTTAACTAGCGGACTCTCTGGGGCCAACGTCCTGACTTTC
d_gene: -; j_gene: TRBJ2-7; abundance: many; v_gene: TRBV7-2; CDR3aa: CASSFSHREVLYEQYF; CDR3nt: TGTGCCAGCAGCTTTAGTCACAGGGAAGTATTATACGAGCAGTACTTC
d_gene: TRBD2; j_gene: TRBJ2-1; abundance: many; v_gene: TRBV11-3; CDR3aa: CASSLDLAGGLNEQFF; CDR3nt: TGTGCCAGCAGCTTAGATCTAGCGGGGGGGTTAAATGAGCAGTTCTTC
d_gene: -; j_gene: TRBJ2-2; abundance: many; v_gene: TRBV6-5; CDR3aa: CASSYSFIGELFF; CDR3nt: TGTGCCAGCAGTTACTCATTTATCGGGGAGCTGTTTTTT
d_gene: -; j_gene: TRBJ1-2; abundance: few; v_gene: TRBV7-2; CDR3aa: CASSLDGLGRSGGYTF; CDR3nt: TGTGCCAGCAGCTTAGATGGTTTGGGGCGCTCCGGGGGCTACACCTTC
d_gene: -; j_gene: TRBJ2-1; abundance: many; v_gene: TRBV6-2/TRBV6-3; CDR3aa: CASSPEPNNEQFF; CDR3nt: TGTGCCAGCAGCCCTGAGCCGAACAATGAGCAGTTCTTC
d_gene: TRBD1; j_gene: TRBJ1-1; abundance: many; v_gene: TRBV29-1; CDR3aa: CSVEGGQGGTEAFF; CDR3nt: TGCAGCGTTGAAGGGGGCCAGGGGGGCACTGAAGCTTTCTTT
d_gene: -; j_gene: TRBJ2-1; abundance: medium-sized; v_gene: TRBV25-1; CDR3aa: CASSAYNEQFF; CDR3nt: TGTGCCAGCAGTGCTTACAATGAGCAGTTCTTC
d_gene: TRBD1; j_gene: TRBJ1-2; abundance: many; v_gene: TRBV4-1; CDR3aa: CASSQEVGIPGGGSSWGYTF; CDR3nt: TGCGCCAGCAGCCAAGAAGTAGGGATCCCAGGGGGAGGTTCCAGTTGGGGCTACACCTTC
d_gene: TRBD1; j_gene: TRBJ2-3; abundance: -; v_gene: TRBV20-1; CDR3aa: CSARDLVGQGGTDTQYF; CDR3nt: TGCAGTGCTAGAGACCTGGTGGGACAGGGCGGCACAGATACGCAGTATTTT
d_gene: TRBD2; j_gene: TRBJ2-1; abundance: medium-sized; v_gene: TRBV6-5; CDR3aa: CASREGLAGSYNEQFF; CDR3nt: TGTGCCAGCAGGGAGGGCCTAGCGGGATCCTACAATGAGCAGTTCTTC
d_gene: -; j_gene: TRBJ2-7; abundance: -; v_gene: TRBV2; CDR3aa: CASSETAGEAYEQYF; CDR3nt: TGTGCCAGCAGTGAAACCGCCGGGGAAGCCTACGAGCAGTACTTC
d_gene: TRBD2; j_gene: TRBJ2-4; abundance: many; v_gene: TRBV29-1; CDR3aa: CSVDLADIQYF; CDR3nt: TGCAGCGTTGATCTAGCGGACATTCAGTACTTC
d_gene: -; j_gene: TRBJ1-2; abundance: medium-sized; v_gene: TRBV6-4; CDR3aa: CASVIELPPGRARDYGYTF; CDR3nt: TGTGCCAGCGTAATTGAACTTCCTCCGGGACGGGCTAGGGACTATGGCTACACCTTC